This T cell receptor (beta chain) was captured in a study of cytomegalovirus exposure and HLA in healthy donors. In the study overall: The platform used for the 120 or so validation repertoires matched that of the roughly 700 first-cohort repertoires, a later analysis reported. Findings and caveats of the study: Cytomegalovirus-associated TCR beta chains were listed, numbering over 150. Reports described diagnosis of cytomegalovirus status by the classifier as highly specific and sensitive.

Trimming stripped 5 bases from V and 0 bases from J, with 11 bases between. The CDR3 runs to 16 residues. Germline V gene lookup returns CDR1 MDHEN and CDR2 SYDVKM. TCRdb's table, derived via immunoSEQ multiplex PCR, lists solely in-frame clones and lacks some. This sample has about 64,000 clones, with around 88% found just once. This clone occurred once. Antigen unknown. The genes are TRBV28 and TRBJ2-6; no clear D. This receptor was taken from a woman in her late teens or twenties in good health and CMV-seronegative. The sample consisted of PBMCs. CDR3 nucleotide sequence: TGTGCCAGCAGTCCCGAAACTCTCTCTGGGGCCAACGTCCTGACTTTC. Its protein is CASSPETLSGANVLTF.